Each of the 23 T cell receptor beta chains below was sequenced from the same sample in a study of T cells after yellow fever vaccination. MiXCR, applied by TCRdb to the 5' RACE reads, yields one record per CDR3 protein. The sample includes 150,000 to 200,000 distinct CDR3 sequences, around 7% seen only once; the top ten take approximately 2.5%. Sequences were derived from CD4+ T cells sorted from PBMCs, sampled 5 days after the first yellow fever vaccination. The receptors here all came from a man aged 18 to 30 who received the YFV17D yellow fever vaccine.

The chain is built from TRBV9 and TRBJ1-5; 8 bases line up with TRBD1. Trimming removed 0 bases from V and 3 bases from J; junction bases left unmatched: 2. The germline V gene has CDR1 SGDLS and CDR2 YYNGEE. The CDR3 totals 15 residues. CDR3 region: CASSVAGGYNQPQHF. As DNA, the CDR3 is TGTGCCAGCAGCGTAGCAGGGGGCTACAATCAGCCCCAGCATTTT.

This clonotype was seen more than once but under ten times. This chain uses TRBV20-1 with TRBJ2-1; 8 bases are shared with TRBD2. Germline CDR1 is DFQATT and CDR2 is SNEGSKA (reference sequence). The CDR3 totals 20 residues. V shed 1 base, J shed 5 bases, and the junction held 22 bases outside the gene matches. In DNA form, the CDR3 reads TGCAGTGCTAGAGTGCCCGACCGGCGGGGGGTATGGGGGTACGACAATGAGCAGTTCTTC. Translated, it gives CSARVPDRRGVWGYDNEQFF.

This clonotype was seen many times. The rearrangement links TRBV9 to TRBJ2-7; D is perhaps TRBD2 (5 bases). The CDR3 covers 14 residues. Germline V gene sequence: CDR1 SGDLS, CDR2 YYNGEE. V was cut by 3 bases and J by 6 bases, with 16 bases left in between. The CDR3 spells CASSAGRSFREQYF. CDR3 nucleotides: TGTGCCAGCAGCGCGGGAAGAAGCTTCCGCGAGCAGTACTTC.

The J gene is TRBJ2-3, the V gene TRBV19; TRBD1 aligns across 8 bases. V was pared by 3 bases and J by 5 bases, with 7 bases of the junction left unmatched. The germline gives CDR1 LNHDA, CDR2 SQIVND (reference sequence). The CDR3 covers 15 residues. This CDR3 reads CASSIRQGQGDTQYF. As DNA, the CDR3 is TGTGCCAGTAGTATCCGACAGGGGCAAGGAGATACGCAGTATTTT.

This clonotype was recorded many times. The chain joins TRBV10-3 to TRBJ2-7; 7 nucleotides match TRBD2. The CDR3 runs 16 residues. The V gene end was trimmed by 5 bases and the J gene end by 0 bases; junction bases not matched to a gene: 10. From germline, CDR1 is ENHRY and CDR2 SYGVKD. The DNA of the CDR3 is TGTGCCATCAGTCGAGAGGGACTAACCTTCTCCTACGAGCAGTACGTC. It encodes CAISREGLTFSYEQYV.

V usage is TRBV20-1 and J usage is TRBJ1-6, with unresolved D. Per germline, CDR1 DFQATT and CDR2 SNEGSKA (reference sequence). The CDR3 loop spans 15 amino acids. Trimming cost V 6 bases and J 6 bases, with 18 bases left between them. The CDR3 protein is CSAPSRIGGNSPLHF. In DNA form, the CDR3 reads TGCAGTGCCCCGTCGAGGATCGGTGGTAATTCACCCCTCCACTTT.

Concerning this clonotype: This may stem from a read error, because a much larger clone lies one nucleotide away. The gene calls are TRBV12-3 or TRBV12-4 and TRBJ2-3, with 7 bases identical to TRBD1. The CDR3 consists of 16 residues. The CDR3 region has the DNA TGTGTCAGCAGTTTTAGGGGGCGGTTGAGCACAGATACGCAGTATTTT. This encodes CVSSFRGRLSTDTQYF.

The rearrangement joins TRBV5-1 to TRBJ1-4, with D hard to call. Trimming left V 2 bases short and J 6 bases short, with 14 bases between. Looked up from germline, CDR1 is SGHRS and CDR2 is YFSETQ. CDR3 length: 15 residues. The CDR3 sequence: CASSFSSPVDEKLFF. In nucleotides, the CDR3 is TGCGCCAGCAGCTTCAGTTCCCCGGTAGATGAAAAACTGTTTTTT.

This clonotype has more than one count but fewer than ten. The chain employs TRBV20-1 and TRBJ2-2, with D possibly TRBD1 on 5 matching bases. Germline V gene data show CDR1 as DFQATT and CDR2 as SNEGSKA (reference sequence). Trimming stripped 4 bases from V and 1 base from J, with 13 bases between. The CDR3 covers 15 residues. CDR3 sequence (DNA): TGCAGTGCTACGATTCAAACAGGGAACACCGGGGAGCTGTTTTTT. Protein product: CSATIQTGNTGELFF.

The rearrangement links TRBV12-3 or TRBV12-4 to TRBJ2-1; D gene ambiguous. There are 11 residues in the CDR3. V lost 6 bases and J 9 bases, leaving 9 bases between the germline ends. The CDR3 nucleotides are TGTGCCAGCAGCGCCGAAATTGAGCAGTTCTTC. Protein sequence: CASSAEIEQFF.

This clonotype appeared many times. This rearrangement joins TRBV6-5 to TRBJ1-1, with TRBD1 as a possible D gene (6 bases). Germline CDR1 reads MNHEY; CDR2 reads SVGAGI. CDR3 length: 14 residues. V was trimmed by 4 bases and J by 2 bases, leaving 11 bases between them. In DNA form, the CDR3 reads TGTGCCAGCAGTTCCGAGGGGGTTAACACTGAAGCTTTCTTT. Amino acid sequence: CASSSEGVNTEAFF.

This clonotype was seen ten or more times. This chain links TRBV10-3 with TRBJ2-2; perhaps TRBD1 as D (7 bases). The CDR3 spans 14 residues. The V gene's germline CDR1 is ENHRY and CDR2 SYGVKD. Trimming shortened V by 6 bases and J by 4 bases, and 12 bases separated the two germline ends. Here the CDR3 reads CAIREGQTTGELFF. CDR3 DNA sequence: TGTGCCATCAGGGAGGGACAGACCACCGGGGAGCTGTTTTTT.

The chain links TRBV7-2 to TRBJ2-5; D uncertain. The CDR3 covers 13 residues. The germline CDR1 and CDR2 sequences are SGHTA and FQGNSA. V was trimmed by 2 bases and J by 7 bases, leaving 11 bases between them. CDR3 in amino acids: CASSLKVVGTQYF. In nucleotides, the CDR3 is TGTGCCAGCAGCTTAAAGGTCGTGGGGACCCAGTACTTC.

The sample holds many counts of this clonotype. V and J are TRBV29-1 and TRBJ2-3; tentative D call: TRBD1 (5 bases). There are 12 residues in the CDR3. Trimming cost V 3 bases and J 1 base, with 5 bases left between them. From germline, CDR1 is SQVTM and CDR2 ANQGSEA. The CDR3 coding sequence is TGCAGCGTTGACAGGGGCACAGATACGCAGTATTTT. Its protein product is CSVDRGTDTQYF.

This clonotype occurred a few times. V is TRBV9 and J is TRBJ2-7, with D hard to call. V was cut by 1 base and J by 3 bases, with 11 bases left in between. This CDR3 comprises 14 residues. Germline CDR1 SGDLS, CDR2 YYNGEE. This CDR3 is CASSVSGQGYEQYF. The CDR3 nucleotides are TGTGCCAGCAGCGTATCAGGCCAAGGCTACGAGCAGTACTTC. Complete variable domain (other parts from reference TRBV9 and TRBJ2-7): DSGVTQTPKHLITATGQRVTLRCSPRSGDLSVYWYQQSLDQGLQFLIQYYNGEERAKGNILERFSAQQFPDLHSELNLSSLELGDSALYFCASSVSGQGYEQYFGPGTRLTVT.

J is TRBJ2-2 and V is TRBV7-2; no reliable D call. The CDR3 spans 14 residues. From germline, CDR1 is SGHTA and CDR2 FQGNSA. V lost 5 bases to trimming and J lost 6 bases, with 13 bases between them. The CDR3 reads CASSPALVAGELFF. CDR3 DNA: TGTGCCAGCAGCCCCGCGTTAGTTGCCGGGGAGCTGTTTTTT.

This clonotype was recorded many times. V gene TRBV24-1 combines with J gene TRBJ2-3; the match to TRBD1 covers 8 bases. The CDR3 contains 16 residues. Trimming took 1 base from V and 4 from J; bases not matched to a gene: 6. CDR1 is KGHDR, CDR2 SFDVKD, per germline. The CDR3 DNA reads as TGTGCCACCAGTGATTTCAGGACAGGGTTGCCAGATACGCAGTATTTT. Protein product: CATSDFRTGLPDTQYF.

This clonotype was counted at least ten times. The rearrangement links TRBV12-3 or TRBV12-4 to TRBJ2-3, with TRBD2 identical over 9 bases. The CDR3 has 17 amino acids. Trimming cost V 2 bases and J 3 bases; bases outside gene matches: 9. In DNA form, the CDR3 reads TGTGCCAGCAGTTTAAGGCTAGCGGGGCGGCGGACAGATACGCAGTATTTT. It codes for CASSLRLAGRRTDTQYF.

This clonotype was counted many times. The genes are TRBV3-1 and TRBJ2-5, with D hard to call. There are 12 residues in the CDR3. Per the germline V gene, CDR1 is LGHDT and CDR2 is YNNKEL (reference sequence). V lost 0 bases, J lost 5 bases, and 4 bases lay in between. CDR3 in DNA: TGTGCCAGCAGCCAAGAGTTCGAGACCCAGTACTTC. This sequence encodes CASSQEFETQYF.

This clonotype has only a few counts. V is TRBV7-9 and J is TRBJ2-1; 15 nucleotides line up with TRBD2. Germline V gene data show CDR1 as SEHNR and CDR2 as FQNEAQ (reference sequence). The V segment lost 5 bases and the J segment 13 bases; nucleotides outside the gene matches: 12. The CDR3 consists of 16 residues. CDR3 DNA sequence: TGTGCCAGCAGCCGGCGGGGACTAGCGGGGGGTGGATCTCAGTTCTTC. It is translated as CASSRRGLAGGGSQFF.

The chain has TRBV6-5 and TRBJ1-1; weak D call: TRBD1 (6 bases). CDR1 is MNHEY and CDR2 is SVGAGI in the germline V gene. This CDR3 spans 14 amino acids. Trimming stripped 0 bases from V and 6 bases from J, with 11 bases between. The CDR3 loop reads CASSYSQGKAEAFF. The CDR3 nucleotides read TGTGCCAGCAGTTACTCTCAGGGGAAGGCTGAAGCTTTCTTT.

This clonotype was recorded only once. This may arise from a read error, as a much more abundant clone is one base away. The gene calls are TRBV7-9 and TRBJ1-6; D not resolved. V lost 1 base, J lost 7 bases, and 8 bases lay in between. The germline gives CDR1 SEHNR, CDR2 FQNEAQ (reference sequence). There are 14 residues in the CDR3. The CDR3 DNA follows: TGTGCCAGCAGCTTAGAGATGTGGAATTCACCCCTCCACTTT. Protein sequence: CASSLEMWNSPLHF.

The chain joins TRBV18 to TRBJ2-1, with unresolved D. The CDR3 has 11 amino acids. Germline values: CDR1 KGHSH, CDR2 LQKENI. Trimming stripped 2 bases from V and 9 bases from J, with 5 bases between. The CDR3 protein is CASSPVSEQFF. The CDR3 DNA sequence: TGTGCCAGCTCACCAGTGAGTGAGCAGTTCTTC.